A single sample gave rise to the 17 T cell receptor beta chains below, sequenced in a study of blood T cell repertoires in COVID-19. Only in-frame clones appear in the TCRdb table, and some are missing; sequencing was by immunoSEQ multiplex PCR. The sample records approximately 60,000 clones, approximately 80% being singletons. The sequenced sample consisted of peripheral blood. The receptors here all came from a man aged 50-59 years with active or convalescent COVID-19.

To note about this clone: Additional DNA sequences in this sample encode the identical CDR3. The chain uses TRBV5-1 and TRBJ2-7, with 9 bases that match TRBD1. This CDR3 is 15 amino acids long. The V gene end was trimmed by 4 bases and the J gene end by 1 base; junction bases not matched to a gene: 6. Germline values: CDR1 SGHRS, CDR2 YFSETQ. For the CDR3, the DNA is TGCGCCAGCAGCCTGGGGGGGACAGGGTCCTACGAGCAGTACTTC. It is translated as CASSLGGTGSYEQYF. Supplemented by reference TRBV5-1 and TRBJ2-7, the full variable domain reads KAGVTQTPRYLIKTRGQQVTLSCSPISGHRSVSWYQQTPGQGLQFLFEYFSETQRNKGNFPGRFSGRQFSNSRSEMNVSTLELGDSALYLCASSLGGTGSYEQYFGPGTRLTVT.

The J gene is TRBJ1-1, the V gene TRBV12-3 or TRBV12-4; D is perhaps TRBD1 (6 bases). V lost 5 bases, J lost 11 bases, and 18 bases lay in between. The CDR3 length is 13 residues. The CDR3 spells CASSRDTVGNAFF. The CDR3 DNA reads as TGTGCCAGCAGTAGGGACACGGTAGGGAATGCTTTCTTT.

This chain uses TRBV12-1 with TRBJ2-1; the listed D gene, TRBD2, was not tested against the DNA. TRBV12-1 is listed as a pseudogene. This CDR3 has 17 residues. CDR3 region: CASSFARGGTNYNEQFF. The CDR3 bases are TGTGCCAGCAGCTTTGCGCGAGGCGGGACCAACTACAATGAGCAGTTCTTC.

This CDR3 reads CASSWGRVTEAFF. In DNA, the CDR3 is TGTGCCAGCAGTTGGGGGAGGGTGACTGAAGCTTTCTTT. The V gene is TRBV14, the J gene TRBJ1-1, with D possibly TRBD1 on 5 matching bases. Germline values: CDR1 SGHDN, CDR2 FVKESK. The CDR3 is 13 amino acids. V lost 6 bases to trimming and J lost 5 bases, with 13 bases between them.

The CDR3 nucleotides are TGCGCCAGCGGGGAGAGGTTCGACTCCTACGAGCAGTACTTC. Translated, it gives CASGERFDSYEQYF. The rearrangement links TRBV5-1 to TRBJ2-7, with D tentatively TRBD2 (5 bases). This CDR3 spans 14 amino acids. The germline V gene encodes CDR1 SGHRS and CDR2 YFSETQ. Deletions cut 7 bases from V and 0 bases from J, with 14 bases between.

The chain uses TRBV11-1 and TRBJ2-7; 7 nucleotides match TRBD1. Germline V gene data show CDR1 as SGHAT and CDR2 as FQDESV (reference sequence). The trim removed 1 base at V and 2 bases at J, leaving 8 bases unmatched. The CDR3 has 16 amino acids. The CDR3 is CASSLDGTATTYEQYF. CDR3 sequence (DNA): TGTGCCAGCAGCTTAGATGGGACAGCCACCACCTACGAGCAGTACTTC.

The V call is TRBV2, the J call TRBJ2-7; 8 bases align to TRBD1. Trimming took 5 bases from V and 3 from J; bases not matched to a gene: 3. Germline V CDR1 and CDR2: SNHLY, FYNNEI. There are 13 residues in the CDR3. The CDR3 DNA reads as TGTGCCAGCAGTCTGGACAGGGTCTACGAGCAGTACTTC. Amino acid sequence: CASSLDRVYEQYF.

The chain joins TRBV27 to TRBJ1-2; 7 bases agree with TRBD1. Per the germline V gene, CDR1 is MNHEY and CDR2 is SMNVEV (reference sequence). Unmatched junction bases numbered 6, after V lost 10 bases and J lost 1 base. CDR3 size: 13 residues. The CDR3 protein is CATGYRGNYGYTF. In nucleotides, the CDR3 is TGTGCCACCGGGTACAGGGGTAACTATGGCTACACCTTC.

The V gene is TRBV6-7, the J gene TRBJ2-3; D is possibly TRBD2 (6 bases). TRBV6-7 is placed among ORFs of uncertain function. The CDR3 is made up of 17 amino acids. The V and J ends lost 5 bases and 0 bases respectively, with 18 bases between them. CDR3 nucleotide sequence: TGTGCCAGCAGTCTGTTGGACGCGGGATATAGCACAGATACGCAGTATTTT. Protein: CASSLLDAGYSTDTQYF.

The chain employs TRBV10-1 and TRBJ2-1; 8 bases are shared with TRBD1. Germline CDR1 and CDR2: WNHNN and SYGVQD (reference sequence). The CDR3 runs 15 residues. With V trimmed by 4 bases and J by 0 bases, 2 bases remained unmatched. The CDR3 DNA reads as TGCGCCAGCAGTGGACAGGGGAGCTCCTACAATGAGCAGTTCTTC. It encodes CASSGQGSSYNEQFF.

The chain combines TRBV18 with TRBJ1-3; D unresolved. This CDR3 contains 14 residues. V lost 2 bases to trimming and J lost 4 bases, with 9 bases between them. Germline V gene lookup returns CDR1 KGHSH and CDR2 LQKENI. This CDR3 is CASSPSVSGNTIYF. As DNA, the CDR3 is TGTGCCAGCTCACCATCGGTTTCCGGAAACACCATATATTTT.

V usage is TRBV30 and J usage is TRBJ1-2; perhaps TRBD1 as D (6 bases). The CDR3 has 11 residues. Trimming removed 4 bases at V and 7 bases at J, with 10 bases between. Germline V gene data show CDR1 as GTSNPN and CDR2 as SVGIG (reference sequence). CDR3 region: CAWNRVGGYTF. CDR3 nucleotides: TGTGCCTGGAACAGGGTGGGTGGCTACACCTTC. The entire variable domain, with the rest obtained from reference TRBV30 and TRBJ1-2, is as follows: SQTIHQWPATLVQPVGSPLSLECTVEGTSNPNLYWYRQAAGRGLQLLFYSVGIGQISSEVPQNLSASRPQDRQFILSSKKLLLSDSGFYLCAWNRVGGYTFGSGTRLTVV.

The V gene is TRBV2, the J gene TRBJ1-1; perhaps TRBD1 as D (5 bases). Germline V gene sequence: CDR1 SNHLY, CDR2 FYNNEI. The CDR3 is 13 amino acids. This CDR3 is CVRGSVMNTEAFF. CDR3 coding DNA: TGTGTTAGGGGATCAGTCATGAACACTGAAGCTTTCTTT. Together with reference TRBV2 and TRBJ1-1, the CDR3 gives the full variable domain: EPEVTQTPSHQVTQMGQEVILRCVPISNHLYFYWYRQILGQKVEFLVSFYNNEISEKSEIFDDQFSVERPDGSNFTLKIRSTKLEDSAMYFCVRGSVMNTEAFFGQGTRLTVV.

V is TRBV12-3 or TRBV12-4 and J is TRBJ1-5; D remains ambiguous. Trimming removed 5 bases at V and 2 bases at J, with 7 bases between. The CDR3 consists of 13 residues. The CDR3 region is CASSPPGNQPQHF. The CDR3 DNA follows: TGTGCCAGCAGTCCCCCGGGCAATCAGCCCCAGCATTTT.

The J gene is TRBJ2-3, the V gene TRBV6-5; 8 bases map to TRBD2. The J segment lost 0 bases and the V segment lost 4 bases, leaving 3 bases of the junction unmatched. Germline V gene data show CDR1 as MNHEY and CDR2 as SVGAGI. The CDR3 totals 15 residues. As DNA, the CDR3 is TGTGCCAGCAGTTTCCAGCGGGGGAGCACAGATACGCAGTATTTT. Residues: CASSFQRGSTDTQYF.

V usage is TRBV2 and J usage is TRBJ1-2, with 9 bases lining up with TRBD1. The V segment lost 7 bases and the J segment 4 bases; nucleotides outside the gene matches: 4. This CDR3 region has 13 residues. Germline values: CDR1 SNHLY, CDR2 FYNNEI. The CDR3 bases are TGTGCCAGCACAGGGGACAGGGTCTATGGCTACACCTTC. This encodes CASTGDRVYGYTF.

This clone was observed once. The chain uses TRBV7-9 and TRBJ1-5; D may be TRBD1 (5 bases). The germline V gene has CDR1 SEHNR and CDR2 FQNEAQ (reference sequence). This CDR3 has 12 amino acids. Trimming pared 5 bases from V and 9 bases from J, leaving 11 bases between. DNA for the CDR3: TGTGCCAGCAGCCTACCGGGGGGGCCCCAGCATTTT. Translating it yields CASSLPGGPQHF.